The 16 T cell receptor beta chains below were found in one sample sequenced in a study of human T cells and chemical hapten exposure. TCRdb called the RACE reads again in MiXCR, with one record for every CDR3 protein. The data show about 120,000 distinct CDR3 sequences, over 10% seen once. Described time point: patch test 1, 2 weeks after DPC sensitization. Regarding treatment: therapeutic diphenylcyclopropenone sensitization with weekly scalp DPC. Material: whole blood, obtained in connection with sensitization to the hapten diphenylcyclopropenone (DPC). The origin of the receptors is a woman between 50 and 59 years old with alopecia areata. Some clones in this sample may be carry-over from other donors' samples.

This clonotype was observed a handful of times. The J gene is TRBJ1-3, the V gene TRBV15; no definite D call. This CDR3 is 15 amino acids long. With 3 bases removed from V and 2 bases from J, the gap between germline ends came to 11 bases. Germline CDR1 reads LNHNV; CDR2 reads YYDKDF (reference sequence). The CDR3 region is CATSREWVPGNTIYF. The CDR3, as DNA: TGTGCCACCAGCAGGGAATGGGTCCCTGGAAACACCATATATTTT. The full variable domain, completed using reference TRBV15 and TRBJ1-3, is DAMVIQNPRYQVTQFGKPVTLSCSQTLNHNVMYWYQQKSSQAPKLLFHYYDKDFNNEADTPDNFQSRRPNTSFCFLDIRSPGLGDTAMYLCATSREWVPGNTIYFGEGSWLTVV.

This clonotype was counted a few times. V usage is TRBV7-6 and J usage is TRBJ2-2; D gene ambiguous. This CDR3 region has 14 residues. Germline-derived CDR1 and CDR2 are SGHVS and FNYEAQ. Trimming removed 3 bases from V and 5 bases from J, with 10 bases in between. CDR3 DNA sequence: TGTGCCAGCAGCTTTGACGGACCTACCGGGGAGCTGTTTTTT. Encoded protein: CASSFDGPTGELFF.

As for this clonotype: This sequence may be a read error, since a much larger clone differs from it by one base. The genes are TRBV27 and TRBJ2-5; D ambiguous. Per germline, CDR1 MNHEY and CDR2 SMNVEV (reference sequence). V lost 3 bases, J lost 4 bases, and 12 bases lay in between. CDR3 size: 14 residues. The CDR3 protein is CASSFRRVLETQYF. Here the CDR3 DNA reads TGTGCCAGCAGTTTTCGTAGGGTCTTAGAGACCCAGTACTTC.

V gene TRBV6-5 combines with J gene TRBJ1-1, with D unresolved. The CDR3 runs to 14 residues. Deletions cut 0 bases from V and 4 bases from J, with 9 bases between. CDR1 and CDR2 (germline): MNHEY, SVGAGI. CDR3: CASSYSDGGTEAFF. In DNA, the CDR3 is TGTGCCAGCAGTTACTCGGACGGCGGCACTGAAGCTTTCTTT.

This clonotype came up many times. The chain uses TRBV6-1 and TRBJ2-1; TRBD2 matches 11 bases. The ends lost 4 bases at V and 8 bases at J; junction bases unmatched: 7. Germline CDR1 MNHNS, CDR2 SASEGT. The length of the CDR3 is 15 residues. CDR3 sequence reads: CASSAGSGGAYEQFF. In DNA, the CDR3 is TGTGCCAGCAGTGCCGGTAGCGGGGGGGCGTATGAGCAGTTCTTC.

This clonotype occurred many times. The chain recombines TRBV4-3 with TRBJ1-6; 12 nucleotides match TRBD1. V shed 4 bases and J 10 bases; nucleotides not matched to a gene: 14. CDR3 length: 18 amino acids. CDR1 and CDR2 (germline): LGHNA, YSLEER. The CDR3 DNA sequence: TGCGCCAGCAGCCTTTCCGGGACAGGGGGCGATCTCAAGTCACCCCTCCACTTT. This codes for CASSLSGTGGDLKSPLHF.

The chain is built from TRBV29-1 and TRBJ2-7; either TRBD1 or TRBD2 may fit D (5 bases each). CDR1 and CDR2 from the germline V gene are SQVTM and ANQGSEA. Trimming removed 4 bases at V and 6 bases at J, with 19 bases between. This CDR3 spans 14 amino acids. The CDR3 sequence: CSVAVLGDRGEQYF. CDR3 nucleotide sequence: TGCAGCGTTGCTGTTTTAGGGGATCGGGGCGAGCAGTACTTC.

This clonotype was counted a few times. V is TRBV28 and J is TRBJ2-7, with TRBD1 as a possible D gene (6 bases). CDR1 is MDHEN and CDR2 is SYDVKM in the germline V gene. V gave up 6 bases and J gave up 4 bases, with 13 bases separating them. This CDR3 has 13 amino acids. The CDR3 here is CASSLWTEYEQYF. In DNA, the CDR3 is TGTGCCAGCAGCCTTTGGACAGAATACGAGCAGTACTTC. Combining the CDR3 with reference TRBV28 and TRBJ2-7 gives the whole variable domain DVKVTQSSRYLVKRTGEKVFLECVQDMDHENMFWYRQDPGLGLRLIYFSYDVKMKEKGDIPEGYSVSREKKERFSLILESASTNQTSMYLCASSLWTEYEQYFGPGTRLTVT.

In its sample, this clonotype was seen many times. This chain uses TRBV5-1 with TRBJ1-2; TRBD1 is a possible D gene (6 bases). Germline values: CDR1 SGHRS, CDR2 YFSETQ. This CDR3 is 14 amino acids long. With 0 bases removed from V and 3 bases from J, the gap between germline ends came to 9 bases. CDR3 bases: TGCGCCAGCAGCTTGGGACAGGCTCACTATGGCTACACCTTC. This sequence encodes CASSLGQAHYGYTF.

This chain uses TRBV19 with TRBJ2-3, with D possibly called TRBD1 or TRBD2 (6 bases each). There are 14 residues in the CDR3. Trimming left V 3 bases short and J 3 bases short, with 10 bases between. Germline assignment: CDR1 LNHDA and CDR2 SQIVND (reference sequence). This CDR3 reads CASSIRGLTDTQYF. CDR3 in DNA: TGTGCCAGTAGTATCCGGGGGCTAACAGATACGCAGTATTTT.

This clonotype was detected many times. This chain uses TRBV12-3 or TRBV12-4 with TRBJ1-3; D ambiguous. The CDR3 consists of 14 residues. The V and J ends lost 3 bases and 0 bases respectively, with 6 bases between them. The CDR3 sequence is CASSFRGSGNTIYF. CDR3 bases: TGTGCCAGCAGTTTCCGGGGCTCTGGAAACACCATATATTTT.

The chain is built from TRBV12-3 or TRBV12-4 and TRBJ2-3, with 8 bases fitting TRBD2. The V segment lost 6 bases and the J segment 0 bases; nucleotides outside the gene matches: 17. CDR3 size: 19 residues. The CDR3 region is CASSTRGGGRLSSTDTQYF. The CDR3 region has the DNA TGTGCCAGCAGCACCCGGGGCGGCGGGAGGCTTTCAAGCACAGATACGCAGTATTTT.

The rearrangement joins TRBV28 to TRBJ2-2; TRBD1 agrees at 9 bases. V lost 6 bases and J lost 8; bases outside the gene matches: 13. Germline CDR1 MDHEN, CDR2 SYDVKM. The CDR3 has 16 amino acids. This CDR3 reads CASSDSGTGWPGELFF. The CDR3 coding sequence is TGTGCCAGCAGCGACTCCGGGACAGGGTGGCCTGGGGAGCTGTTTTTT.

The V and J genes are TRBV5-5 and TRBJ2-1; 7 bases agree with TRBD1. The V gene end was trimmed by 0 bases and the J gene end by 8 bases; junction bases not matched to a gene: 14. The germline V gene has CDR1 SGHKS and CDR2 YYEKEE (reference sequence). This CDR3 contains 17 residues. CDR3 region: CASSLALSPRGWYEQFF. As DNA, the CDR3 is TGTGCCAGCAGCTTGGCCCTCTCCCCCAGGGGGTGGTATGAGCAGTTCTTC.

This clonotype was detected ten times or more. The rearrangement links TRBV12-5 to TRBJ2-3, with 7 bases matching TRBD1. Germline lookup yields CDR1 LGHNT and CDR2 FRNRAP. The junction had 10 bases not matched to a gene; V was cut back by 6 bases and J by 1 base. This CDR3 spans 16 amino acids. The CDR3 sequence: CASGRGQTEGTDTQYF. The CDR3, as DNA: TGTGCTAGTGGAAGGGGACAGACAGAAGGCACAGATACGCAGTATTTT.

The table lists this clonotype with many counts. The chain has TRBV28 and TRBJ1-2, with a weak D call TRBD1 (5 bases). Germline V gives CDR1 MDHEN, CDR2 SYDVKM. There are 14 residues in the CDR3. V lost 4 bases to trimming and J lost 8 bases, with 17 bases between them. DNA of the CDR3: TGTGCCAGCAGTTCCACCCAGGGCTCCTGGGGCTACACCTTC. Encoded protein: CASSSTQGSWGYTF.